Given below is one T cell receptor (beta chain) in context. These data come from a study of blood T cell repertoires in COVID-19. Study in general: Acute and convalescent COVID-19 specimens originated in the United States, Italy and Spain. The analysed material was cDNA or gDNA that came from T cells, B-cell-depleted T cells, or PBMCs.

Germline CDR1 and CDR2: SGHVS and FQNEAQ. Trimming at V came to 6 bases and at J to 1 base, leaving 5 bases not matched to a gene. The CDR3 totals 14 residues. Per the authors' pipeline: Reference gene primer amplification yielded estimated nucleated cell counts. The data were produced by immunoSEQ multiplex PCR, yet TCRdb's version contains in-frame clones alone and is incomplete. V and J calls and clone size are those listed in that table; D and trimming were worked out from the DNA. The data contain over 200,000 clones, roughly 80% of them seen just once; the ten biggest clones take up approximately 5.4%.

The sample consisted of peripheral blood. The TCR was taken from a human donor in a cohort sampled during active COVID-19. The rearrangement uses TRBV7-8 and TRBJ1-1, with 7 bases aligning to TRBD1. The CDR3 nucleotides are TGTGCCAGCAGGTTGACAGGGAAGAACACTGAAGCTTTCTTT. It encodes CASRLTGKNTEAFF.